The 3 T cell receptor beta chains below were found in one sample sequenced in a study of cytomegalovirus exposure and HLA in healthy donors listed by TCRdb under 2017. Preparation of the library involved the immunoSEQ multiplex PCR assay. For the multiplex PCR, a mixture combining 60 forward primers for TCR Vbeta segments and 13 reverse primers for TCR Jbeta segments was used. TCRdb limited this immuneACCESS table to in-frame rearrangements with V and J called. A share of clones is missing; checked studies link under half to unresolved V genes, and the rest is unexplained. The sample data list approximately 200,000 clones, and about 85% of these were observed just once. The biggest ten clones account for about 1.2% of the sample. The sequenced sample consisted of PBMCs. These receptors all stem from a human donor in good health.

This clone was counted a single time. The chain couples TRBV28 to TRBJ2-5, with 7 nucleotides matching TRBD1. The trim removed 2 bases at V and 4 bases at J, leaving 4 bases unmatched. In germline, CDR1 is MDHEN, CDR2 SYDVKM. The CDR3 is 14 residues long. The CDR3 bases are TGTGCCAGCAGTTTACCCACAGGGGTAGAGACCCAGTACTTC. Its protein product is CASSLPTGVETQYF.

V gene TRBV7-3 combines with J gene TRBJ1-1, with D possibly TRBD1 on 5 matching bases. Germline assignment: CDR1 SGHTA and CDR2 FQGTGA. The V end was cut by 5 bases, the J end by 2 bases, with 9 bases between. The CDR3 is made up of 13 amino acids. The CDR3 DNA reads as TGTGCCAGCAGCGTCGACAGTAACACTGAAGCTTTCTTT. Protein product: CASSVDSNTEAFF. The full variable domain, rest sourced from reference TRBV7-3 and TRBJ1-1, is GAGVSQTPSNKVTEKGKYVELRCDPISGHTALYWYRQSLGQGPEFLIYFQGTGAADDSGLPNDRFFAVRPEGSVSTLKIQRTERGDSAVYLCASSVDSNTEAFFGQGTRLTVV.

V gene TRBV7-9 combines with J gene TRBJ1-1, with a weak D call TRBD1 (6 bases). The CDR3 contains 14 residues. Germline CDR1 and CDR2: SEHNR and FQNEAQ (reference sequence). V was clipped by 4 bases and J by 3 bases, with 12 bases between them. The CDR3 spells CASSSGQIYTEAFF. Written as DNA, the CDR3 is TGTGCCAGCAGCTCTGGACAGATCTACACTGAAGCTTTCTTT.